This is a list of T cell receptor beta chains from one sample in a study of beta chain features in type 1 diabetes. Produced via immunoSEQ multiplex PCR; TCRdb's table is partial and in-frame only. In the table there are 500,000 to 700,000 clones, roughly 15% of which are singletons. The sequenced material came from naive CD4+ T cells from blood. All receptors derive from a man between 18 and 35 years old in good health. Both conserved end residues are part of each CDR3. D genes are given only for firm matches. Not every row has a clone size; where given, it reads once, few, many or a size class.

size,D,J,V,DNA,CDR3
.,TRBD1,TRBJ2-7,TRBV5-1,TGCGCCAGCAGCTTCCCCGGGACAGCCTACGAGCAGTACTTC,CASSFPGTAYEQYF
.,.,TRBJ2-7,TRBV28,TGTGCCTCGGGGGTCGTCTCCTACGAGCAGTACTTC,CASGVVSYEQYF
.,TRBD1,TRBJ1-5,TRBV7-2,TGTGCCAGCAGCCCCCGTGGACAGGGTACAAATCAGCCCCAGCATTTT,CASSPRGQGTNQPQHF
few,.,TRBJ2-7,TRBV25-1,TGTGCCAGCAGTGGGGACGAGCAGTACTTC,CASSGDEQYF
.,.,TRBJ1-4,TRBV7-2,TGTGCCAGCAGTCCAACAGGGAGAACTAATGAAAAACTGTTTTTT,CASSPTGRTNEKLFF
.,TRBD1,TRBJ1-6,TRBV4-3,TGCGCCAGCAGTCGGGACAGGGGGATAGTTTCACCCCTCCACTTT,CASSRDRGIVSPLHF
.,.,TRBJ1-5,TRBV29-1,TGCAGCATAGGGCAGGGGAGTCAGCCCCAGCATTTT,CSIGQGSQPQHF
.,TRBD2,TRBJ2-5,TRBV11-2,TGTGCCAGCAGCTTAGGTGCTAGCGGGGGCCTCCAAGAGACCCAGTACTTC,CASSLGASGGLQETQYF
.,TRBD1,TRBJ1-5,TRBV18,TGTGCCAGCTCAGTCGGACAGGGCGGGAGCGGGCTATATCAGCCCCAGCATTTT,CASSVGQGGSGLYQPQHF
few,.,TRBJ1-4,TRBV7-2,TGTGCCAGCAGCTTGGGGGCAGTCAGAACTAATGAAAAACTGTTTTTT,CASSLGAVRTNEKLFF
few,.,TRBJ2-7,TRBV7-2,TGTGCCAGCAGCTTAGCCGGTGAATACGAGCAGTACTTC,CASSLAGEYEQYF
few,.,TRBJ1-5,TRBV30,TGTGCCTGGAGTTCGACAGACAATCAGCCCCAGCATTTT,CAWSSTDNQPQHF
.,TRBD2,TRBJ2-5,TRBV19,TGTGCCAGCCGACTAGCCGGGCAAGAGACCCAGTACTTC,CASRLAGQETQYF
.,TRBD1,TRBJ1-5,TRBV5-4,TGTGCCAGCAGCTTGGCCGGGGCAGGGGGAGATCAGCCCCAGCATTTT,CASSLAGAGGDQPQHF
few,.,TRBJ2-1,TRBV15,TGTGCCACCAGCAGAGATTTCCTTCCCGAGCAGTTCTTC,CATSRDFLPEQFF
few,.,TRBJ2-7,TRBV28,TGTGCCAGCAGTTCTGGTACAGGGTTGGGTCTCGGCGAGCAGTACTTC,CASSSGTGLGLGEQYF